This T cell receptor beta chain was captured by sequencing in a study of cytomegalovirus exposure and HLA in healthy donors. Study-level points and caveats: Most TCR sequences were uncommon, yet certain public TCRs appeared in many donors. There were 150 or so TCR beta chains listed as cytomegalovirus-associated. The classifier, whose performance was assessed in both the original and validation cohorts, reportedly diagnosed cytomegalovirus status with high specificity and sensitivity. One later analysis, an examination of the 120 or so validation repertoires, found that first-cohort TCR clusters tended to co-occur in them.

This clone came up a few times. Its specificity is not known. The CDR3 covers 13 residues. Deletions cut 4 bases from V and 8 bases from J, with 15 bases between. Germline assignment: CDR1 SGDLS and CDR2 YYNGEE. Repertoires were generated with immunoSEQ multiplex PCR, while TCRdb's copy carries only in-frame clones and drops some. The sample has roughly 52,000 clones; 90% are singletons. The material sequenced was PBMCs. The TCR comes from a man younger than 35 in good health and CMV-seronegative. The chain combines TRBV9 with TRBJ1-1, with D hard to call. The CDR3 nucleotides read TGTGCCAGCAGCCCTACTAACCCCCACGAAGCTTTCTTT. Its translation: CASSPTNPHEAFF.